The 3 T cell receptor beta chains listed next were all sequenced from one sample in a study of cytomegalovirus exposure and HLA in healthy donors. The PCR made use of 60 Vbeta and 13 Jbeta primers. TCRdb's copy holds only in-frame clones and misses some; the assay was immunoSEQ multiplex PCR. The sample has roughly 170,000 clones; roughly four fifths are singletons. The sequenced material came from PBMCs. These receptors were taken from a girl aged 10 to 17 in good health and CMV-seropositive.

Here the CDR3 DNA reads TGTGCCAGCAGTCAAGGGACAGGGTTAGCCTACGAGCAGTACTTC. Translation gives CASSQGTGLAYEQYF. The chain is built from TRBV7-8 and TRBJ2-7, with 9 positions matching TRBD1. The length of the CDR3 is 15 residues. Germline V gene data show CDR1 as SGHVS and CDR2 as FQNEAQ. V lost 6 bases, J lost 2 bases, and 8 bases stayed unmatched.

The chain recombines TRBV2 with TRBJ2-7; 7 bases fit TRBD1. Germline-derived CDR1 and CDR2 are SNHLY and FYNNEI. The CDR3 is 13 residues long. Unmatched junction bases numbered 6, after V lost 7 bases and J lost 3 bases. The DNA of the CDR3 is TGTGCCAGCACCAGACAGGGTGGCTACGAGCAGTACTTC. It translates to CASTRQGGYEQYF.

This chain links TRBV6-1 with TRBJ2-7; possibly TRBD2 for D (6 bases). Trimming stripped 4 bases from V and 4 bases from J, with 14 bases between. The germline gives CDR1 MNHNS, CDR2 SASEGT. The CDR3 is made up of 14 amino acids. CDR3 region: CASSVTGTRYEQYF. CDR3 in DNA: TGTGCCAGCAGTGTTACCGGGACTCGATACGAGCAGTACTTC.